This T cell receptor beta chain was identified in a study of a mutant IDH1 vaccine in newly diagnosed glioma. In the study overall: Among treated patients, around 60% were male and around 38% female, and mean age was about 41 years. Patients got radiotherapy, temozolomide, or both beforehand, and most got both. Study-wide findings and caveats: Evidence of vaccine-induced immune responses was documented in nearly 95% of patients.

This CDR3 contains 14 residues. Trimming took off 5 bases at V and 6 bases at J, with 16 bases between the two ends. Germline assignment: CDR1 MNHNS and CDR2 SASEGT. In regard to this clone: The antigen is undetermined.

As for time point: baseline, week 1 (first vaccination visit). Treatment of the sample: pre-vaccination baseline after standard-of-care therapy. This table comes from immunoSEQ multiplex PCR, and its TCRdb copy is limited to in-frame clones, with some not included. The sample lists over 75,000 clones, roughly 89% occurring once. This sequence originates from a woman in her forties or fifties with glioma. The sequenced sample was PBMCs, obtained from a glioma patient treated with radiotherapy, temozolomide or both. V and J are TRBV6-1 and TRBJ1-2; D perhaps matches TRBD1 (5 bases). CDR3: CASSRGPGIHGYTF. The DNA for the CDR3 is TGTGCCAGCAGTCGGGGACCGGGGATACATGGCTACACCTTC.